This T cell receptor (beta chain) came from a study of OX40 agonist ivuxolimab in advanced cancers. As for the study in general: Subjects had a mean age of around 60 years, with a range of roughly 20 to 79; less than 90% were male.

This CDR3 is 18 amino acids long. The J segment lost 4 bases and the V segment lost 2 bases, leaving 8 bases of the junction unmatched. CDR1 and CDR2 (germline): SGHAT, FQNNGV. Profiling relied on immunoSEQ multiplex PCR, and the TCRdb table lists in-frame clones only, not all of them. Seen here are over 50,000 clones, 70% to 90% observed once, and the top ten hold over 15%. The clonotype originates from an adult with an advanced solid tumor such as melanoma, head and neck, liver or kidney cancer. The sequencing used CD4+ or CD8+ T cells sorted from blood, collected in a trial of the OX40 agonist ivuxolimab. The V gene is TRBV11-2, the J gene TRBJ2-2, with 12 bases aligning to TRBD2. CDR3 loop: CASSLNPSGRAGTGELFF. CDR3 nucleotide sequence: TGTGCCAGCAGCTTAAATCCTAGCGGGAGGGCCGGCACCGGGGAGCTGTTTTTT.